Presented here are 24 T cell receptor beta chains from one specimen sequenced in a study of blood T cells in healthy people across ages. The second PCR ran roughly 6 to 12 cycles with a sample-barcoded 5' primer and J-beta primers. TCRdb processed the 5' RACE reads anew with MiXCR; each CDR3 protein has one entry. Among 1.5 million to 2 million distinct CDR3 sequences listed, around half were seen once. Sequenced sample: blood. The origin of the receptors is a woman aged 40 to 50 in good health.

To note about this clonotype: At one end, the junction sequence differs from germline, possibly due to a read error. The rearrangement links TRBV7-9 to TRBJ2-5, with 7 bases lining up with TRBD2. CDR1 is SEHNR and CDR2 is FQNEAQ in the germline V gene (reference sequence). The CDR3 contains 15 residues. CDR3 nucleotides: TGTGCCGGCAGCTTCGGACTAGAGGGCCAAGAGACCCAGTACTTC. As protein: CAGSFGLEGQETQYF.

This chain joins TRBV5-1 and TRBJ2-7, with D tentatively TRBD1 (5 bases). In germline, CDR1 is SGHRS, CDR2 YFSETQ. The CDR3 extends over 14 amino acids. V dropped 5 bases and J dropped 2 bases, with 14 bases sitting between them. CDR3 protein: CASRVTTDTYEQYF. DNA of the CDR3: TGCGCCAGCAGAGTAACGACAGACACCTACGAGCAGTACTTC.

CDR3 DNA sequence: TGCAGTGCCCTCAGGGGCAGAGAGACCCAGTACTTC. Translating it yields CSALRGRETQYF. The V gene is TRBV20-1, the J gene TRBJ2-7; maybe TRBD1 (6 bases). Judging by the DNA end, TRBJ2-5 fits better; the J call may be wrong. Germline CDR1 DFQATT, CDR2 SNEGSKA (reference sequence). The CDR3 loop spans 12 amino acids.

This clonotype was seen a few times. This chain uses TRBV5-1 with TRBJ2-1; 8 bases fit TRBD2. In germline, CDR1 is SGHRS, CDR2 YFSETQ. The CDR3 extends over 13 amino acids. V trimming: 4 bases; J trimming: 10 bases; junction bases outside the gene matches: 7. The CDR3 bases are TGCGCCAGCAGCCCGGTCGGGGGGGCGGAGCAGTTCTTC. As protein: CASSPVGGAEQFF.

This clonotype was seen a handful of times. This sequence joins TRBV29-1 and TRBJ2-3, with 7 positions matching TRBD2. After removal of 8 bases from V and 5 bases from J, the junction contained 7 bases not matched to a gene. Germline V gene lookup returns CDR1 SQVTM and CDR2 ANQGSEA. CDR3 length equals 12 residues. The CDR3 DNA sequence: TGCAGCTCAACAACTAGCGTAGATACGCAGTATTTT. Protein sequence: CSSTTSVDTQYF.

This clonotype turned up a few times. V usage is TRBV4-2 and J usage is TRBJ2-1; TRBD2 matches at 13 bases. This CDR3 contains 21 residues. J was trimmed by 0 bases and V by 4 bases; bases with no gene match: 15. Germline CDR1 reads LGHNA; CDR2 reads YNFKEQ. The CDR3 DNA reads as TGTGCCAGCAGCCCAGGTGTAGGGGGACTAGCGGGGAGATACTCCTACAATGAGCAGTTCTTC. Protein: CASSPGVGGLAGRYSYNEQFF.

V is TRBV9 and J is TRBJ2-3; no clear D. The CDR3 has 13 residues. V shed 3 bases and J shed 6 bases, with 11 bases lying between them. Germline V gene data show CDR1 as SGDLS and CDR2 as YYNGEE. CDR3 nucleotide sequence: TGTGCCAGCAGCGCCGCCTCTCAGGATACGCAGTATTTT. Its protein product is CASSAASQDTQYF.

V and J are TRBV6-6 and TRBJ1-2; no definite D call. Trimming left V 6 bases short and J 0 bases short, with 17 bases between. The CDR3 extends over 16 amino acids. Germline V gene sequence: CDR1 MNHNY, CDR2 SVGAGI (reference sequence). Here the CDR3 DNA reads TGTGCCAGCAGAAAGTCCGGGGTCGAGACTAACTATGGCTACACCTTC. Protein sequence: CASRKSGVETNYGYTF.

The chain uses TRBV5-1 and TRBJ2-3; TRBD1 matches 10 bases. Germline V gene lookup returns CDR1 SGHRS and CDR2 YFSETQ. CDR3 length: 16 residues. The ends lost 6 bases at V and 4 bases at J; junction bases unmatched: 11. Written as DNA, the CDR3 is TGCGCCAGCACCGCGACAGGGGGCGGGACAGCAGATACGCAGTATTTT. Amino acid sequence: CASTATGGGTADTQYF.

The V call is TRBV6-2 or TRBV6-3, the J call TRBJ2-5; D is undetermined. V lost 0 bases and J lost 1, with 6 bases in between. The CDR3 totals 14 residues. The V gene's germline CDR1 is MNHEY and CDR2 SVGEGT. The CDR3 sequence: CASSYSRAQETQYF. The CDR3 DNA sequence: TGTGCCAGCAGTTACTCCCGGGCCCAAGAGACCCAGTACTTC.

The CDR3 here is CASSKGGQGANGYTF. The CDR3 nucleotides are TGTGCCAGCAGCAAAGGGGGACAGGGGGCTAATGGCTACACCTTC. V and J are TRBV7-9 and TRBJ1-2; 12 bases fit TRBD1. CDR1 is SEHNR, CDR2 FQNEAQ, per germline (reference sequence). CDR3 size: 15 residues. With V trimmed by 5 bases and J by 6 bases, 7 bases remained unmatched.

This clonotype appeared once. A read error may produce the germline difference seen at one junction end. The chain has TRBV11-2 and TRBJ2-5; 10 positions match TRBD2. This CDR3 comprises 15 residues. The germline V gene has CDR1 SGHAT and CDR2 FQNNGV. This CDR3 reads CASGLSSGGLETQYF. In DNA, the CDR3 is TGTGCCAGCGGCTTATCTAGCGGGGGCTTAGAGACCCAGTACTTC.

The chain uses TRBV4-1 and TRBJ2-3; TRBD1 aligns across 7 bases. Trimming removed 3 bases from V and 0 bases from J; junction bases left unmatched: 6. This CDR3 comprises 16 residues. Germline lookup yields CDR1 MGHRA and CDR2 YSYEKL. Here the CDR3 reads CASSHGTARSTDTQYF. CDR3 nucleotides: TGCGCCAGCAGCCACGGGACAGCTAGAAGCACAGATACGCAGTATTTT.

This clonotype came up once. The V call is TRBV3-1, the J call TRBJ1-2, with 7 bases fitting TRBD1. Trimming took 4 bases from V and 2 from J; bases not matched to a gene: 13. This CDR3 spans 17 amino acids. Germline V gene lookup returns CDR1 LGHDT and CDR2 YNNKEL (reference sequence). DNA for the CDR3: TGTGCCAGCAGCCCCACTCTAGGGACAGAGAGCAACTATGGCTACACCTTC. Amino acid sequence: CASSPTLGTESNYGYTF.

The chain employs TRBV7-6 and TRBJ2-7; tentative D call: TRBD1 (6 bases). The CDR3 consists of 13 residues. Germline-derived CDR1 and CDR2 are SGHVS and FNYEAQ. V was pared by 2 bases and J by 7 bases, with 12 bases between. In DNA form, the CDR3 reads TGTGCCAGCAGCTTATTCGGGGACAAGGAGCAGTACTTC. The encoded protein is CASSLFGDKEQYF.

This chain uses TRBV7-9 with TRBJ1-2; D is uncertain. Trimming took off 0 bases at V and 7 bases at J, with 18 bases between the two ends. The CDR3 extends over 16 amino acids. Germline V CDR1 and CDR2: SEHNR, FQNEAQ (reference sequence). This CDR3 reads CASSLAGWERLSGYTF. The CDR3 coding sequence is TGTGCCAGCAGCTTAGCCGGCTGGGAAAGACTCTCTGGCTACACCTTC.

This clonotype has a handful of counts. The V gene is TRBV20-1, the J gene TRBJ1-2, with D maybe TRBD1 (5 bases). With 0 bases removed from V and 3 bases from J, the gap between germline ends came to 8 bases. Germline V gives CDR1 DFQATT, CDR2 SNEGSKA (reference sequence). This CDR3 spans 13 amino acids. The CDR3 DNA sequence: TGCAGTGCTAGAGAGCGGGGGGACTATGGCTACACCTTC. Encoded protein: CSARERGDYGYTF.

A few counts support this clonotype. The chain is built from TRBV5-1 and TRBJ2-1; 14 bases line up with TRBD2. In germline, CDR1 is SGHRS, CDR2 YFSETQ. Unmatched junction bases numbered 3, after V lost 1 base and J lost 6 bases. CDR3 size: 16 residues. The CDR3 DNA sequence: TGCGCCAGCAGCTTGTTGACTAGCGGGGGGGCCAATGAGCAGTTCTTC. As protein: CASSLLTSGGANEQFF. Full variable domain (outside the CDR3, taken from reference TRBV5-1 and TRBJ2-1): KAGVTQTPRYLIKTRGQQVTLSCSPISGHRSVSWYQQTPGQGLQFLFEYFSETQRNKGNFPGRFSGRQFSNSRSEMNVSTLELGDSALYLCASSLLTSGGANEQFFGPGTRLTVL.

The CDR3, as DNA: TGTGCCACCAGCGTAGGGGGGCTCACAGATACGCAGTATTTT. Protein product: CATSVGGLTDTQYF. V usage is TRBV24-1 and J usage is TRBJ2-3; D may be TRBD1 or TRBD2 (6 bases each). This CDR3 contains 14 residues. V was pared by 7 bases and J by 2 bases, with 12 bases between. The germline CDR1 and CDR2 sequences are KGHDR and SFDVKD.

The V call is TRBV4-3, the J call TRBJ2-1; D not certain. This CDR3 contains 14 residues. V lost 1 base to trimming and J lost 9 bases, with 13 bases between them. Germline V gene data show CDR1 as LGHNA and CDR2 as YSLEER. The CDR3 here is CASSQVSQIGEQFF. CDR3 nucleotides: TGCGCCAGCAGCCAAGTTAGTCAGATCGGTGAGCAGTTCTTC.

The rearrangement links TRBV7-2 to TRBJ2-7; D uncertain. V was trimmed by 5 bases and J by 1 base, leaving 12 bases between them. This CDR3 has 14 residues. CDR1 and CDR2 from the germline V gene are SGHTA and FQGNSA. CDR3 amino acids: CASSPSTVSYEQYF. The CDR3 nucleotides read TGTGCCAGCAGCCCCTCGACGGTATCCTACGAGCAGTACTTC.

The rearrangement uses TRBV28 and TRBJ2-7; 8 nucleotides agree with TRBD1. V was clipped by 10 bases and J by 3 bases; unmatched bases: 14. Germline values: CDR1 MDHEN, CDR2 SYDVKM. The length of the CDR3 is 15 residues. The CDR3 nucleotides read TGTGCCACCACTACCGGGACAGGAACATTCTACGAGCAGTACTTC. Residues: CATTTGTGTFYEQYF.

The rearrangement joins TRBV7-9 to TRBJ1-1, with 10 bases aligning to TRBD1. From germline, CDR1 is SEHNR and CDR2 FQNEAQ (reference sequence). The CDR3 spans 17 residues. V was clipped by 3 bases and J by 3 bases; unmatched bases: 10. CDR3 nucleotides: TGTGCCAGCAGCTTGGGCGACAGGGGGCGTGAGGACACTGAAGCTTTCTTT. The encoded protein is CASSLGDRGREDTEAFF.

This chain joins TRBV7-9 and TRBJ2-3, with D perhaps TRBD2 (7 bases). Per the germline V gene, CDR1 is SEHNR and CDR2 is FQNEAQ (reference sequence). V lost 5 bases to trimming and J lost 2 bases, with 11 bases between them. This CDR3 is 14 amino acids long. The CDR3: CASSNRGATDTQYF. DNA of the CDR3: TGTGCCAGCAGCAATCGGGGGGCCACAGATACGCAGTATTTT. Looking up the rest from reference TRBV7-9 and TRBJ2-3 gives the full variable domain: DTGVSQNPRHKITKRGQNVTFRCDPISEHNRLYWYRQTLGQGPEFLTYFQNEAQLEKSRLLSDRFSAERPKGSFSTLEIQRTEQGDSAMYLCASSNRGATDTQYFGPGTRLTVL.